A selection of T cell receptor beta chains follows, all from one sample in a study of CD8 T cells in ankylosing spondylitis. MiXCR, applied by TCRdb to the 5' RACE reads, yields one record per CDR3 protein. The table shows some 240,000 distinct CDR3 sequences, with 20% to 30% occurring only once. Sequencing was performed on blood, either unsorted or a sorted T cell fraction (not recorded which). The receptors come from a male donor with ankylosing spondylitis or in good health (not recorded which). CDR3s include the opening cysteine and the closing phenylalanine or tryptophan. Each record gives: D gene, CDR3 length, V gene, clone size, J gene, CDR3 protein, CDR3 DNA. D genes are given only for firm matches. Only some rows state a clone size, as once, few, many or a class for expanded clones.

D gene: TRBD1
CDR3 length: 15
V gene: TRBV20-1
clone size: NA
J gene: TRBJ2-2
CDR3 protein: CSASRTGLDTGELFF
CDR3 DNA: TGCAGTGCTTCGAGGACAGGGCTGGACACCGGGGAGCTGTTTTTT

D gene: NA
CDR3 length: 15
V gene: TRBV6-5
clone size: many
J gene: TRBJ1-1
CDR3 protein: CASSYEARLNTEAFF
CDR3 DNA: TGTGCCAGCAGTTACGAGGCCAGATTGAACACTGAAGCTTTCTTT

D gene: NA
CDR3 length: 14
V gene: TRBV5-1
clone size: many
J gene: TRBJ2-2
CDR3 protein: CASSPWTGTGELFF
CDR3 DNA: TGCGCCAGCAGCCCCTGGACGGGAACCGGGGAGCTGTTTTTT

D gene: NA
CDR3 length: 13
V gene: TRBV12-3/TRBV12-4
clone size: few
J gene: TRBJ2-1
CDR3 protein: CASTASSYNEQFF
CDR3 DNA: TGTGCCAGCACGGCTTCCTCCTACAATGAGCAGTTCTTC

D gene: NA
CDR3 length: 17
V gene: TRBV10-3
clone size: many
J gene: TRBJ2-3
CDR3 protein: CAISESGLGVEADTQYF
CDR3 DNA: TGTGCCATCAGTGAGTCTGGTTTGGGTGTGGAGGCAGATACGCAGTATTTT

D gene: NA
CDR3 length: 14
V gene: TRBV20-1
clone size: many
J gene: TRBJ2-1
CDR3 protein: CSARDRGTYNEQFF
CDR3 DNA: TGCAGTGCTAGAGACCGTGGTACCTACAATGAGCAGTTCTTC

D gene: NA
CDR3 length: 11
V gene: TRBV12-3/TRBV12-4
clone size: many
J gene: TRBJ1-2
CDR3 protein: CASSLDRGYTF
CDR3 DNA: TGTGCCAGCAGTTTAGATAGGGGCTACACCTTC

D gene: NA
CDR3 length: 15
V gene: TRBV5-1
clone size: few
J gene: TRBJ1-3
CDR3 protein: CASSLGRTVGNTIYF
CDR3 DNA: TGCGCCAGCAGCTTGGGTCGGACAGTAGGAAACACCATATATTTT

D gene: TRBD1
CDR3 length: 17
V gene: TRBV6-2/TRBV6-3
clone size: few
J gene: TRBJ2-7
CDR3 protein: CATPLPPGQGSSYEQYF
CDR3 DNA: TGTGCCACCCCACTACCCCCGGGACAGGGATCGTCCTACGAGCAGTACTTC

D gene: NA
CDR3 length: 15
V gene: TRBV2
clone size: few
J gene: TRBJ2-7
CDR3 protein: CASSDRAGRSYEQYF
CDR3 DNA: TGTGCCAGCAGTGATCGGGCAGGACGATCCTACGAGCAGTACTTC

D gene: NA
CDR3 length: 16
V gene: TRBV21-1
clone size: many
J gene: TRBJ1-5
CDR3 protein: CASKNPPGPGSQPQHF
CDR3 DNA: TGTGCCAGCAAAAACCCCCCGGGCCCAGGGTCTCAGCCCCAGCATTTT

D gene: NA
CDR3 length: 14
V gene: TRBV20-1
clone size: few
J gene: TRBJ2-3
CDR3 protein: CSARGSLIIDTQYF
CDR3 DNA: TGCAGTGCTAGGGGCAGCCTTATAATAGATACGCAGTATTTT

D gene: TRBD2
CDR3 length: 16
V gene: TRBV15
clone size: NA
J gene: TRBJ2-1
CDR3 protein: CATSRAPASGGDEQFF
CDR3 DNA: TGTGCCACCAGCAGAGCTCCGGCTAGCGGGGGGGATGAGCAGTTCTTC

D gene: TRBD1
CDR3 length: 17
V gene: TRBV19
clone size: NA
J gene: TRBJ2-7
CDR3 protein: CASSRGTGGPLSYEQYF
CDR3 DNA: TGTGCCAGTAGTAGGGGGACAGGGGGTCCCCTCTCCTACGAGCAGTACTTC

D gene: NA
CDR3 length: 11
V gene: TRBV20-1
clone size: many
J gene: TRBJ1-1
CDR3 protein: CSASENTEAFF
CDR3 DNA: TGCAGTGCTAGCGAGAACACTGAAGCTTTCTTT

D gene: NA
CDR3 length: 15
V gene: TRBV10-2
clone size: once
J gene: TRBJ2-2
CDR3 protein: CASRDGWANTGELFF
CDR3 DNA: TGCGCCAGCAGGGACGGTTGGGCGAACACCGGGGAGCTGTTTTTT

D gene: NA
CDR3 length: 15
V gene: TRBV29-1
clone size: few
J gene: TRBJ2-5
CDR3 protein: CSVEGGSRAGETQYF
CDR3 DNA: TGCAGCGTTGAAGGCGGAAGCAGGGCGGGCGAGACCCAGTACTTC

D gene: NA
CDR3 length: 15
V gene: TRBV5-1
clone size: many
J gene: TRBJ1-3
CDR3 protein: CASSLGDFLGNTIYF
CDR3 DNA: TGCGCCAGCAGCTTGGGAGACTTCTTGGGAAACACCATATATTTT

D gene: NA
CDR3 length: 15
V gene: TRBV10-3
clone size: many
J gene: TRBJ1-1
CDR3 protein: CAISEADHRDGEAFF
CDR3 DNA: TGTGCCATCAGTGAGGCGGACCACAGGGATGGTGAAGCTTTCTTT

D gene: NA
CDR3 length: 14
V gene: TRBV6-5
clone size: few
J gene: TRBJ2-7
CDR3 protein: CASSYRELGGEQYF
CDR3 DNA: TGTGCCAGCAGTTATCGAGAGCTGGGGGGAGAGCAGTACTTC

D gene: NA
CDR3 length: 14
V gene: TRBV5-1
clone size: many
J gene: TRBJ2-3
CDR3 protein: CASSFSGSTDTQYF
CDR3 DNA: TGCGCCAGCAGCTTTTCTGGGAGCACAGATACGCAGTATTTT

D gene: TRBD1
CDR3 length: 15
V gene: TRBV2
clone size: NA
J gene: TRBJ2-3
CDR3 protein: CASSLGQGYSDTQYF
CDR3 DNA: TGTGCCAGCAGCCTCGGACAGGGGTATTCAGATACGCAGTATTTT

D gene: TRBD1
CDR3 length: 14
V gene: TRBV15
clone size: NA
J gene: TRBJ2-7
CDR3 protein: CATSRSPGQTEQYF
CDR3 DNA: TGTGCCACCAGCAGATCTCCGGGACAGACAGAGCAGTACTTC

D gene: NA
CDR3 length: 11
V gene: TRBV20-1
clone size: few
J gene: TRBJ1-4
CDR3 protein: CSATGGEKLFF
CDR3 DNA: TGCAGTGCTACCGGGGGAGAAAAACTGTTTTTT